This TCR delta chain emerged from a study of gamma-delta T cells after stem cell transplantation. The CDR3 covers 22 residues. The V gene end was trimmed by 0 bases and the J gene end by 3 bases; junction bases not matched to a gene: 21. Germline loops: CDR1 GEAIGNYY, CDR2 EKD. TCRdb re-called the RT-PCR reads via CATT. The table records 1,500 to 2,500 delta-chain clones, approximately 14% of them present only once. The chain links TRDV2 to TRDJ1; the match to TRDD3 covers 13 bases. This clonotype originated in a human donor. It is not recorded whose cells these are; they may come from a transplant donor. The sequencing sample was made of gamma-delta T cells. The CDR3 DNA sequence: TGTGCCTGTGACACCGGGGCGCATTTGGGAGCACTGGGGGATACGGTTCCCGATAAACTCATCTTT. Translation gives CACDTGAHLGALGDTVPDKLIF.